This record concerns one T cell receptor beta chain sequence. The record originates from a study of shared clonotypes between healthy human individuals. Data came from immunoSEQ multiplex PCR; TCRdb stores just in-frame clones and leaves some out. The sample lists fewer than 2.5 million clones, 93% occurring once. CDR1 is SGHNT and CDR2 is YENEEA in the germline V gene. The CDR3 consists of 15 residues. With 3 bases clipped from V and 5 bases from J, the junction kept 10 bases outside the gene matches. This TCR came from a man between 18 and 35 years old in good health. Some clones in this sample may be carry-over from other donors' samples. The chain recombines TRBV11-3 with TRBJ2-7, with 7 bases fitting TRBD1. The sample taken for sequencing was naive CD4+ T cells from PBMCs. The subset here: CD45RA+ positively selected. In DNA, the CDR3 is TGTGCCAGCAGCTTGGCCCCGACAGGGAGCCACGAGCAGTACTTC. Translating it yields CASSLAPTGSHEQYF.